This T cell receptor (beta chain) was identified during a study of shared clonotypes between healthy human individuals. The data were produced by immunoSEQ multiplex PCR, yet TCRdb's version contains in-frame clones alone and is incomplete. This table has 2,500,000 or so clones, over 85% appearing once. Sequences were obtained from naive CD4+ T cells from PBMCs. Indicated subset: CD45RA+ positively selected. The TCR sequence derives from a man aged 18 to 30 in good health. Some clones in this sample may be carry-over from other donors' samples.

Here the CDR3 DNA reads TGCAGGGTTAGTGGCAGGATGAACACTGAAGCTTTCTTT. Its translation: CRVSGRMNTEAFF. This chain links TRBV29-1 with TRBJ1-1; no definite D call. The CDR3 totals 13 residues. Per germline, CDR1 SQVTM and CDR2 ANQGSEA.